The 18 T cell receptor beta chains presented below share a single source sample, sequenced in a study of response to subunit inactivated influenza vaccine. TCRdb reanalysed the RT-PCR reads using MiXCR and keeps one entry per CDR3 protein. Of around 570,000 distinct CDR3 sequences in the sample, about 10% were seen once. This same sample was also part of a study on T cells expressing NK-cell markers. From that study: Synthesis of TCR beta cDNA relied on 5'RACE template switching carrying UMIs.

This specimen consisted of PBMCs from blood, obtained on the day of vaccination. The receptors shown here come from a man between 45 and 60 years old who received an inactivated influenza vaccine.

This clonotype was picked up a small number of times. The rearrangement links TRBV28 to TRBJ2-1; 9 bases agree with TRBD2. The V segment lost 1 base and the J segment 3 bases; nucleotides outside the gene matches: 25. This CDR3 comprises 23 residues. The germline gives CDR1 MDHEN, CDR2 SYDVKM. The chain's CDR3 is CASSLFSSFGGASGTLLYNEQFF. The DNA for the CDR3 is TGTGCCAGCAGTTTATTTAGCTCGTTTGGTGGGGCTAGCGGGACTCTTCTCTACAATGAGCAGTTCTTC.

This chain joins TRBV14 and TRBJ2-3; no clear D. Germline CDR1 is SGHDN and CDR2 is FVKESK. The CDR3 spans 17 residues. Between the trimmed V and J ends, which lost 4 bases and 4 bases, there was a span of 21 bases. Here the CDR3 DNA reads TGTGCCAGCAGCCCCCCCCCGACACCACGAGGTTCAGATACGCAGTATTTT. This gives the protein CASSPPPTPRGSDTQYF.

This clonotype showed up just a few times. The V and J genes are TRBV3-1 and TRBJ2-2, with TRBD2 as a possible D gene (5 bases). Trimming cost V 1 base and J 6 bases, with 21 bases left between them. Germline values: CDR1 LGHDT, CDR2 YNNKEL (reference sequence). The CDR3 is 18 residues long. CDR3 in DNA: TGTGCCAGCAGCCAAGGTGCACTAGTCATTTCTTTTTCCGGGGAGCTGTTTTTT. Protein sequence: CASSQGALVISFSGELFF.

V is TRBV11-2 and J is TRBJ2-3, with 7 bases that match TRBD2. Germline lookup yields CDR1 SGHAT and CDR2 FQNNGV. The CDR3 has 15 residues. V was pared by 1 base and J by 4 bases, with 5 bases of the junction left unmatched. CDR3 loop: CASSLGGRSSDTQYF. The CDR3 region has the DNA TGTGCCAGCAGCTTAGGCGGGAGAAGCTCAGATACGCAGTATTTT.

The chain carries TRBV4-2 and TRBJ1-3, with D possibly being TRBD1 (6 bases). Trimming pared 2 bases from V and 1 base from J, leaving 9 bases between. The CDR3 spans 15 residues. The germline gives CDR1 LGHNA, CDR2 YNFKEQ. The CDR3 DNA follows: TGTGCCAGCAGCCAAAACAGGGAATCTGGAAACACCATATATTTT. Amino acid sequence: CASSQNRESGNTIYF.

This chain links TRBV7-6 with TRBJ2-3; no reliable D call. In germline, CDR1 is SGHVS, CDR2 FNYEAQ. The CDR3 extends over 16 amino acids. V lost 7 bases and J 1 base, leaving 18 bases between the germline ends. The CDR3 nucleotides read TGTGCCAGCATCCCCCTTTGGGTCCCTCGCACAGATACGCAGTATTTT. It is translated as CASIPLWVPRTDTQYF.

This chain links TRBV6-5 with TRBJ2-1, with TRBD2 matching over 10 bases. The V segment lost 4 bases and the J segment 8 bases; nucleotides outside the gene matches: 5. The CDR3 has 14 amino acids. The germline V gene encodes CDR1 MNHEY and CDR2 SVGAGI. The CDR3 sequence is CASSSGTSVYEQFF. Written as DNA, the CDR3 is TGTGCCAGCAGTTCCGGGACTAGCGTCTATGAGCAGTTCTTC.

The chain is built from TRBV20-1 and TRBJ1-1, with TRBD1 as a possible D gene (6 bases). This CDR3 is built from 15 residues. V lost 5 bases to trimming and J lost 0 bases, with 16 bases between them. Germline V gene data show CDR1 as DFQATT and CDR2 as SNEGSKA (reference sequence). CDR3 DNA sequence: TGCAGTGCTTTTATCAGGGGACGAGTGAACACTGAAGCTTTCTTT. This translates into CSAFIRGRVNTEAFF.

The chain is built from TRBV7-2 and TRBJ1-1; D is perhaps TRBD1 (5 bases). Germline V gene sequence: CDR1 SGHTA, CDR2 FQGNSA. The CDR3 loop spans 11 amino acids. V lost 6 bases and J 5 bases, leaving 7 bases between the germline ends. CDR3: CASRGLTEAFF. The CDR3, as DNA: TGTGCCAGCAGGGGGCTGACTGAAGCTTTCTTT. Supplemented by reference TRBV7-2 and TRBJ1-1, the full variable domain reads GAGVSQSPSNKVTEKGKDVELRCDPISGHTALYWYRQSLGQGLEFLIYFQGNSAPDKSGLPSDRFSAERTGGSVSTLTIQRTQQEDSAVYLCASRGLTEAFFGQGTRLTVV.

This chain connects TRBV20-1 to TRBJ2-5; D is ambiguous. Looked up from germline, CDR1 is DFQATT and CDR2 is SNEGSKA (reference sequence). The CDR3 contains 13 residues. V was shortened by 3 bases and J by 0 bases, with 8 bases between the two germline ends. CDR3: CSARKLDQETQYF. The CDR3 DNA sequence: TGCAGTGCTAGGAAGCTGGACCAAGAGACCCAGTACTTC.

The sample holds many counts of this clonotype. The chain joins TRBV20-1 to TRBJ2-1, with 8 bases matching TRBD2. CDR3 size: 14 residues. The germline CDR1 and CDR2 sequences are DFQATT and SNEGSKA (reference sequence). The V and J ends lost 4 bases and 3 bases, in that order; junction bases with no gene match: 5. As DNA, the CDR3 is TGCAGTGCTAAGGGCGGGGGGTTCTACAATGAGCAGTTCTTC. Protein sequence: CSAKGGGFYNEQFF.

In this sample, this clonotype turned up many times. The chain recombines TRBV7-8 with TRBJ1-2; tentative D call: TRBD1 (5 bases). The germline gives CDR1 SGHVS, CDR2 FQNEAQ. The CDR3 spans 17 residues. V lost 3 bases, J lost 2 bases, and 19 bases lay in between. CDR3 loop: CASSFPGLPTLNYGYTF. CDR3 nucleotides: TGTGCCAGCAGCTTCCCGGGACTTCCTACCCTGAACTATGGCTACACCTTC. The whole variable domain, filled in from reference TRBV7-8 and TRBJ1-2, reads GAGVSQSPRYKVAKRGQDVALRCDPISGHVSLFWYQQALGQGPEFLTYFQNEAQLDKSGLPSDRFFAERPEGSVSTLKIQRTQQEDSAVYLCASSFPGLPTLNYGYTFGSGTRLTVV.

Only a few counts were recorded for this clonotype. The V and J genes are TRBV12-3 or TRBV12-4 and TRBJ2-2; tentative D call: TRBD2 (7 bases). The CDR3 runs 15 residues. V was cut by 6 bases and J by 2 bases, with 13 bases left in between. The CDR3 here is CASRRGPTNTGELFF. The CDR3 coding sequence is TGTGCCAGCAGGCGGGGGCCAACTAACACCGGGGAGCTGTTTTTT.

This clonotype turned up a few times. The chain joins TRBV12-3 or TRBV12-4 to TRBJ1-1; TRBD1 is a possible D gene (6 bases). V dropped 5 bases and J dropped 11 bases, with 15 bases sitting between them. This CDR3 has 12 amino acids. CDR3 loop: CASSHPGTYAFF. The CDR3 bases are TGTGCCAGCAGTCATCCCGGGACATATGCTTTCTTT.

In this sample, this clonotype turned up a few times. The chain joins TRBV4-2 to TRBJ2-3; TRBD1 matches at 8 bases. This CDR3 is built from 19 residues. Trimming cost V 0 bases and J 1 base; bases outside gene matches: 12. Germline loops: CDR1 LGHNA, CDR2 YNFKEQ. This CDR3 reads CASSQDRGAGGVGTDTQYF. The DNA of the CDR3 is TGTGCCAGCAGCCAAGATCGAGGGGCAGGGGGCGTGGGCACAGATACGCAGTATTTT.

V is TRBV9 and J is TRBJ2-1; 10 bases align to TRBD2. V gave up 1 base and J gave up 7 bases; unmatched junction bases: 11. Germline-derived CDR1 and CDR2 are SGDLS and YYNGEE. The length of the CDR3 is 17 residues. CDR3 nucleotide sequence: TGTGCCAGCAGCGTAAGTTTAGGGCTAGCGGGAGAGAATGAGCAGTTCTTC. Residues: CASSVSLGLAGENEQFF.

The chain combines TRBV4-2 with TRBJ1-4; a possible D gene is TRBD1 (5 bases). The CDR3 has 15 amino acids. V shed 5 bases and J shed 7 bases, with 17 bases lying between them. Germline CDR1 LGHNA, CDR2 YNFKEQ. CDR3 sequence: CASSSQTGDGEKLFF. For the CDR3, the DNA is TGTGCCAGCAGCTCGCAGACGGGGGATGGTGAAAAACTGTTTTTT.

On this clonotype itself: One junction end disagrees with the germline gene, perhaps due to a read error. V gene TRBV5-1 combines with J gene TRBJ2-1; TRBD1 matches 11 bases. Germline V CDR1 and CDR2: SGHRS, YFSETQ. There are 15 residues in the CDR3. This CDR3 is CSSSFRDRGDNEQFF. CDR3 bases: TGCTCCAGCAGCTTCCGGGACAGGGGGGATAATGAGCAGTTCTTC.